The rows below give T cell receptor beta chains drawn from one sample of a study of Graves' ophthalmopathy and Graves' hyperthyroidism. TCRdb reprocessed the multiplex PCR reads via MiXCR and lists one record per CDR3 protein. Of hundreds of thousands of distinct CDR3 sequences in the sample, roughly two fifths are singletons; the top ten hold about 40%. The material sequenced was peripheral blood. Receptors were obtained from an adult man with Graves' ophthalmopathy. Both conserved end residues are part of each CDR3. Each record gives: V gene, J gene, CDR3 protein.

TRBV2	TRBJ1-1	CASSQASTGIDTEAFF
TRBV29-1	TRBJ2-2	CSLDPSGELFF
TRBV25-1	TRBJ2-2	CASSLPLRGNGELFF
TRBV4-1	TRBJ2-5	CASRLTGEKETQYF
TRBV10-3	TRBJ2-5	CASSPRQGGQPQYF
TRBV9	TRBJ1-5	CASSVEGTSNQPQHF
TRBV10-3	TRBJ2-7	CASSESLGAIYEQYF
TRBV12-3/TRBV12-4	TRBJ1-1	CASSYSGTGRPAFF
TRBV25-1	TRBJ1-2	CASRDQGGGYTF
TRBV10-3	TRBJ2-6	CASQIPYSGANVLTF
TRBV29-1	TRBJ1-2	CSVYGQGANYGYTF
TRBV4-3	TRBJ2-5	CASSQVDGKDLETQYF
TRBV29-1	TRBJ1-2	CSHPGTGVYGYTF
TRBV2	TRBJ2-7	CASSELAGPYEQYF
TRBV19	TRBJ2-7	CASSLSSPYEQYF
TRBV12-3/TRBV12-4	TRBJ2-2	CATGASGRTGELFF
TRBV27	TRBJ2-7	CASSLRGTQKGGQYF
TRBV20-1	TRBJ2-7	CSAPVTYEQYF
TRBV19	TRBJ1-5	CASSPNLEGQGAFQPQHF
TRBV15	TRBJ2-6	CATSRDRRQGGTAF
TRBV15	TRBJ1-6	CATSRERAYNSPLHF
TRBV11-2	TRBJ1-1	CASSLDRDMAQTEAFF
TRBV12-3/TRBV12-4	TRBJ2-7	CASSSAHGQEYF
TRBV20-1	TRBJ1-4	CSAYVPGDIEKLFF
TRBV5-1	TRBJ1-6	CASSLVGDHSPLHF
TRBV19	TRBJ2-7	CASSPRWGERPYEQYF
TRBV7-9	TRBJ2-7	CASSRRRGSYEQYF
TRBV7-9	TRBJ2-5	CASAREPSLYF
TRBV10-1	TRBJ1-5	CASSESGAGDSNQPQHF
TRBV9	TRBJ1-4	CASSVVGQGPTNEKLFF
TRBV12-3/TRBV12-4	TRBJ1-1	CASSYTGSHTEAFF
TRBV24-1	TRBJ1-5	CASSKDRAQPQHF
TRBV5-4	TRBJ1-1	CASSGKDTEAFF
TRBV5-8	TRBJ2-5	CASSLFAAQETQYF
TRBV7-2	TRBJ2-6	CASSRSLLSSSGANVLTF
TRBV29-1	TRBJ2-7	CSALGAGATYEQYF
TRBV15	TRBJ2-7	CATGRDTNSYEQYF
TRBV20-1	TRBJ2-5	CSAREGTSGETQYF
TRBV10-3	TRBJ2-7	CAISDMTGFRF
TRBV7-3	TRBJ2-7	CASSPTGPSSYEQYF
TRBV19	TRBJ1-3	CASSMEARSGNTIYF
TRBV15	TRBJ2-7	CATSRDTGYHEQYF
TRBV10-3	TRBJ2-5	CATRPGGGARETQYF
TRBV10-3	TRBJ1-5	CASIARGGQRPQHF
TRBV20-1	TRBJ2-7	CSARDTGGYEQYF
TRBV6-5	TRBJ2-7	CARVGTEGYEQYF
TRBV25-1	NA	CASSPGLAGVGEQFF
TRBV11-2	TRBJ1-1	CASSSPPEGDTEAFF
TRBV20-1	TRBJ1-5	CSALHRAGNQPQHF
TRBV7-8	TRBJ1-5	CASSLGSGSHALNQPQHF
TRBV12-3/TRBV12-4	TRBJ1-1	CASSLAGTGKEAFF
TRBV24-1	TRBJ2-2	CATSDGGQDTGELFF
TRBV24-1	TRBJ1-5	CASTESSNQPQHF
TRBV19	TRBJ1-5	CASSARVNNQPQHF